A selection of T cell receptor beta chains follows, all from one sample in a study of blood T cell repertoires in COVID-19. Only in-frame clones appear in the TCRdb table, and some are missing; sequencing was by immunoSEQ multiplex PCR. The sample has approximately 220,000 clones, more than 75% seen once. The sequenced sample was peripheral blood. Receptor source: a man aged 60 to 69 who had recovered from COVID-19. Each CDR3 is given with its conserved first and last residue. D genes are given only for firm matches. Not every row has a clone size; where given, it reads once, few, many or a size class.

CDR3: CASSPDRHNQPQHF; DNA: TGTGCCAGTAGTCCAGACAGACATAATCAGCCCCAGCATTTT; size: .; J: TRBJ1-5; V: TRBV19; D: .
CDR3: CASSLEGRTNTEAFF; DNA: TGCGCCAGCAGCTTGGAGGGGAGGACGAACACTGAAGCTTTCTTT; size: few; J: TRBJ1-1; V: TRBV5-1; D: .
CDR3: CASSTQPGDQPQHF; DNA: TGCGCCAGCAGCACCCAACCAGGGGATCAGCCCCAGCATTTT; size: few; J: TRBJ1-5; V: TRBV5-1; D: .
CDR3: CASSLEPDRKANYGYTF; DNA: TGTGCCAGCAGCTTAGAGCCCGACAGAAAAGCTAACTATGGCTACACCTTC; size: once; J: TRBJ1-2; V: TRBV7-2; D: .
CDR3: CASSQGGTYNEKLFF; DNA: TGTGCCAGCAGCCAAGGCGGGACGTACAATGAAAAACTGTTTTTT; size: .; J: TRBJ1-4; V: TRBV4-2; D: .
CDR3: CASRRTGQGYTF; DNA: TGTGCCAGCAGGCGGACAGGTCAAGGCTACACCTTC; size: few; J: TRBJ1-2; V: TRBV6-5; D: TRBD1
CDR3: CSASPSPSPNEQFF; DNA: TGCAGTGCTAGTCCTAGTCCCTCTCCCAATGAGCAGTTCTTC; size: .; J: TRBJ2-1; V: TRBV20-1; D: .
CDR3: CASSLGHNTDTQYF; DNA: TGTGCCAGCAGCTTGGGCCATAACACAGATACGCAGTATTTT; size: once; J: TRBJ2-3; V: TRBV7-6; D: .
CDR3: CASSLGGTGAYEQYF; DNA: TGTGCCAGCAGCCTCGGGGGGACAGGGGCCTACGAGCAGTACTTC; size: .; J: TRBJ2-7; V: TRBV3-1/TRBV3-2; D: TRBD1
CDR3: CASSQTGLAGVVGAEQFF; DNA: TGTGCCAGCAGCCAGACAGGACTAGCGGGGGTGGTAGGGGCCGAGCAGTTCTTC; size: .; J: TRBJ2-1; V: TRBV14; D: TRBD2
CDR3: CASSFLQVQETQYF; DNA: TGTGCCAGCAGTTTCCTACAGGTTCAAGAGACCCAGTACTTC; size: many; J: TRBJ2-5; V: TRBV6-6; D: .
CDR3: CASSQGSSGGSNEQFF; DNA: TGTGCCAGCAGCCAAGGATCTAGCGGGGGGAGCAATGAGCAGTTCTTC; size: .; J: TRBJ2-1; V: TRBV3-1/TRBV3-2; D: TRBD2
CDR3: CAWSLAKNIQYF; DNA: TGTGCCTGGAGCCTAGCCAAAAACATTCAGTACTTC; size: few; J: TRBJ2-4; V: TRBV30; D: .
CDR3: CATSDFNRGRGANVLTF; DNA: TGTGCCACCAGTGATTTTAACAGGGGGCGAGGGGCCAACGTCCTGACTTTC; size: .; J: TRBJ2-6; V: TRBV24-1; D: TRBD1
CDR3: CASSLTPAGADEQFF; DNA: TGTGCCAGCAGCTTAACCCCAGCGGGAGCGGATGAGCAGTTCTTC; size: .; J: TRBJ2-1; V: TRBV7-3; D: TRBD2
CDR3: CASSLPGHQETQYF; DNA: TGTGCCAGCAGCTTACCAGGCCACCAAGAGACCCAGTACTTC; size: .; J: TRBJ2-5; V: TRBV5-8; D: .
CDR3: CASSLNPRGSYSPLHF; DNA: TGTGCCAGCAGCTTAAACCCCCGGGGGAGTTATTCACCCCTCCACTTT; size: .; J: TRBJ1-6; V: TRBV7-3; D: .
CDR3: CASSRTSPDTDTQYF; DNA: TGTGCCAGCAGTAGGACATCGCCAGACACAGATACGCAGTATTTT; size: .; J: TRBJ2-3; V: TRBV6-5; D: .
CDR3: CASRSNRVYGYTF; DNA: TGTGCCAGTAGGTCAAACAGGGTCTATGGCTACACCTTC; size: .; J: TRBJ1-2; V: TRBV19; D: .
CDR3: CASSEGSRTEAFF; DNA: TGTGCCAGCAGTGAGGGCAGCCGCACTGAAGCTTTCTTT; size: .; J: TRBJ1-1; V: TRBV2; D: .
CDR3: CASSWDRAGYTF; DNA: TGCGCCAGCAGCTGGGACAGGGCGGGCTACACCTTC; size: .; J: TRBJ1-2; V: TRBV5-1; D: TRBD1
CDR3: CASSPLDRGDYGYTF; DNA: TGTGCCAGCTCACCATTAGACAGGGGTGACTATGGCTACACCTTC; size: .; J: TRBJ1-2; V: TRBV18; D: TRBD1